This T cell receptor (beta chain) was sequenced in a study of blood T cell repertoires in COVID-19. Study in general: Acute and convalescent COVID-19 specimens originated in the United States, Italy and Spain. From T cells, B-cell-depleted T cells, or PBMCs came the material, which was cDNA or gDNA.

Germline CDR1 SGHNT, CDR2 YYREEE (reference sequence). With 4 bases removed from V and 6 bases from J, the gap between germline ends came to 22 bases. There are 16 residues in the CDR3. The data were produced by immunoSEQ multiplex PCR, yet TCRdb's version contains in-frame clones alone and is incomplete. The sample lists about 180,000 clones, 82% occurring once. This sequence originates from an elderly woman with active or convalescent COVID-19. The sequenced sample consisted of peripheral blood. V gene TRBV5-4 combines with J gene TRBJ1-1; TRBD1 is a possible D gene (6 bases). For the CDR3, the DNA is TGTGCCAGCAGCGCACCCCCCGACAGGAGCAACGCTGAAGCTTTCTTT. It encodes CASSAPPDRSNAEAFF.